A single sample is the source of the 22 T cell receptor beta chains below, sequenced in a study of Ad26.COV2.S vaccination and SARS-CoV-2 variants. Noted treatment: roughly 19 received Ad26.COV2.S at low or high dose, single or two shots; a few received placebo; per-sample allocation not given. After the first vaccine or placebo injection, samples were drawn on day 63. Profiling relied on immunoSEQ multiplex PCR, and the TCRdb table lists in-frame clones only, not all of them. The data show about 320,000 clones, roughly 86% seen once. Sequenced material: peripheral blood, taken in a trial of Ad26.COV2.S vaccine versus placebo. All receptors come from a person between 18 and 65 years old who received the Ad26.COV2.S COVID-19 vaccine or a placebo.

This clone came up a few times. V and J are TRBV4-1 and TRBJ1-1, with TRBD1 matching 7 bases. Germline V gene sequence: CDR1 MGHRA, CDR2 YSYEKL. The CDR3 spans 16 residues. J was trimmed by 6 bases and V by 0 bases; bases with no gene match: 10. The CDR3 protein is CASSQETSTGRAEAFF. The CDR3 DNA reads TGCGCCAGCAGCCAAGAGACCTCGACAGGGAGGGCTGAAGCTTTCTTT.

V is TRBV9 and J is TRBJ1-4; no definite D call. Germline assignment: CDR1 SGDLS and CDR2 YYNGEE. The CDR3 sequence is 16 residues long. Trimming took off 0 bases at V and 3 bases at J, with 12 bases between the two ends. CDR3 coding DNA: TGTGCCAGCAGCGTAGCTCCGGCAGGTTCTAATGAAAAACTGTTTTTT. It encodes CASSVAPAGSNEKLFF.

As DNA, the CDR3 is TGTGCCAGCAGCTTATATGGACATAGCAATCAGCCCCAGCATTTT. This codes for CASSLYGHSNQPQHF. The genes are TRBV5-4 and TRBJ1-5; D may be TRBD1 (5 bases). The CDR3 spans 15 residues. Germline loops: CDR1 SGHNT, CDR2 YYREEE (reference sequence). V was clipped by 2 bases and J by 0 bases, with 9 bases between them.

The rearrangement uses TRBV30 and TRBJ1-2, with unresolved D. Germline V gene sequence: CDR1 GTSNPN, CDR2 SVGIG (reference sequence). The CDR3 covers 13 residues. Trimming stripped 3 bases from V and 6 bases from J, with 14 bases between. The CDR3 loop reads CAWRYEFMDGYTF. The CDR3 coding sequence is TGTGCCTGGAGGTACGAGTTTATGGATGGCTACACCTTC.

This clone is a singleton in its sample. V gene TRBV5-1 combines with J gene TRBJ1-2; 8 positions match TRBD1. This CDR3 has 14 residues. CDR1 and CDR2 (germline): SGHRS, YFSETQ. V was clipped by 2 bases and J by 7 bases; unmatched bases: 7. CDR3 sequence: CASSFQGATGGYTF. The CDR3 DNA follows: TGCGCCAGCAGCTTCCAGGGGGCTACGGGTGGCTACACCTTC.

The genes are TRBV14 and TRBJ2-1, with D maybe TRBD2 (5 bases). Germline CDR1 is SGHDN and CDR2 is FVKESK. V dropped 0 bases and J dropped 6 bases, with 24 bases sitting between them. This CDR3 is built from 19 residues. As DNA, the CDR3 is TGTGCCAGCAGCCAAGAAACTACTCTTAGAGGGCGATTGATCAATGAGCAGTTCTTC. Its protein is CASSQETTLRGRLINEQFF. Full variable domain (rest looked up from reference TRBV14 and TRBJ2-1): EAGVTQFPSHSVIEKGQTVTLRCDPISGHDNLYWYRRVMGKEIKFLLHFVKESKQDESGMPNNRFLAERTGGTYSTLKVQPAELEDSGVYFCASSQETTLRGRLINEQFFGPGTRLTVL.

The V and J genes are TRBV6-5 and TRBJ2-2; D could derive from TRBD1 or TRBD2 (6 bases each). V lost 4 bases, J lost 4 bases, and 16 bases lay in between. Germline assignment: CDR1 MNHEY and CDR2 SVGAGI. The CDR3 length is 16 residues. Written as DNA, the CDR3 is TGTGCCAGCAGTTCCCCCCGGGGGCGAGGCACCGGGGAGCTGTTTTTT. This sequence encodes CASSSPRGRGTGELFF.

The table lists this clone with many counts. The genes are TRBV15 and TRBJ2-7; D call uncertain. The CDR3 has 15 amino acids. Germline CDR1 is LNHNV and CDR2 is YYDKDF (reference sequence). Trimming cost V 0 bases and J 1 base, with 10 bases left between them. The CDR3 region is CATSRDPVNSYEQYF. In DNA form, the CDR3 reads TGTGCCACCAGCAGAGACCCCGTTAATTCCTACGAGCAGTACTTC. Looking up the rest from reference TRBV15 and TRBJ2-7 gives the full variable domain: DAMVIQNPRYQVTQFGKPVTLSCSQTLNHNVMYWYQQKSSQAPKLLFHYYDKDFNNEADTPDNFQSRRPNTSFCFLDIRSPGLGDTAMYLCATSRDPVNSYEQYFGPGTRLTVT.

This clone occurred once. The rearrangement joins TRBV15 to TRBJ1-6; no clear D. CDR3 length: 15 residues. V was trimmed by 1 base and J by 0 bases, leaving 4 bases between them. Germline CDR1 is LNHNV and CDR2 is YYDKDF (reference sequence). The CDR3 spells CATSRGVSYNSPLHF. As DNA, the CDR3 is TGTGCCACCAGCAGAGGGGTCTCCTATAATTCACCCCTCCACTTT.

This clone has just one count. The rearrangement uses TRBV7-2 and TRBJ1-2, with a weak D call TRBD1 (6 bases). Germline V CDR1 and CDR2: SGHTA, FQGNSA. This CDR3 comprises 13 residues. Trimming removed 5 bases at V and 7 bases at J, with 14 bases between. DNA of the CDR3: TGTGCCAGCAGCCCCGGACAGACGGCTGGCTACACCTTC. Amino acids: CASSPGQTAGYTF. The full variable domain, with the rest looked up from reference TRBV7-2 and TRBJ1-2, is GAGVSQSPSNKVTEKGKDVELRCDPISGHTALYWYRQSLGQGLEFLIYFQGNSAPDKSGLPSDRFSAERTGGSVSTLTIQRTQQEDSAVYLCASSPGQTAGYTFGSGTRLTVV.

The chain employs TRBV5-1 and TRBJ1-1; D remains ambiguous. This CDR3 region has 14 residues. V gave up 3 bases and J gave up 0 bases, with 9 bases separating them. Germline values: CDR1 SGHRS, CDR2 YFSETQ. The CDR3 is CASSYLDLNTEAFF. The CDR3 nucleotides read TGCGCCAGCAGCTACTTGGACCTGAACACTGAAGCTTTCTTT.

This chain joins TRBV5-7 and TRBJ2-4; maybe TRBD2 (5 bases). TRBV5-7 is recorded as an ORF, its role being uncertain. The V gene lost 2 bases and the J gene lost 3 bases, with 24 bases spanning the gap. This CDR3 comprises 19 residues. The CDR3 DNA follows: TGTGCCAGCAGCTTTAGGTTTTGGAGGCCACTTAAGCACAAAAACATTCAGTACTTC. This sequence encodes CASSFRFWRPLKHKNIQYF.

This clone has just a few counts. The rearrangement links TRBV6-2 or TRBV6-3 to TRBJ1-5; D may be TRBD1 (5 bases). The V and J ends lost 2 bases and 2 bases respectively, with 13 bases between them. The V gene's germline CDR1 is MNHEY and CDR2 SVGEGT. The CDR3 covers 16 residues. The CDR3 reads CASSYPDSHGNQPQHF. CDR3 nucleotide sequence: TGTGCCAGCAGTTACCCCGACAGCCACGGCAATCAGCCCCAGCATTTT.

The CDR3 region is CASKPYEQYF. As DNA, the CDR3 is TGTGCCAGCAAACCCTACGAGCAGTACTTC. The chain recombines TRBV21-1 with TRBJ2-7. TRBV21-1 is a known pseudogene. CDR3 length: 10 residues.

The rearrangement links TRBV6-5 to TRBJ1-5; no reliable D call. CDR1 and CDR2 from the germline V gene are MNHEY and SVGAGI. The CDR3 has 15 amino acids. The V gene lost 7 bases and the J gene lost 2 bases, with 15 bases spanning the gap. The CDR3 coding sequence is TGTGCCAGCACCCGCGAGACAAATGGCAATCAGCCCCAGCATTTT. This gives the protein CASTRETNGNQPQHF.

V and J are TRBV30 and TRBJ2-3, with D maybe TRBD1 (6 bases). V shed 1 base and J shed 0 bases, with 11 bases lying between them. Per germline, CDR1 GTSNPN and CDR2 SVGIG (reference sequence). This CDR3 is built from 15 residues. CDR3 in amino acids: CAWSGGQGSTDTQYF. In DNA, the CDR3 is TGTGCCTGGAGTGGGGGGCAGGGAAGCACAGATACGCAGTATTTT.

This chain connects TRBV10-3 to TRBJ1-1, with TRBD1 identical over 7 bases. V was pared by 3 bases and J by 3 bases, with 4 bases of the junction left unmatched. This CDR3 comprises 14 residues. Germline values: CDR1 ENHRY, CDR2 SYGVKD. The CDR3 is CAISEKGAYTEAFF. The CDR3 DNA follows: TGTGCCATCAGTGAAAAGGGGGCGTACACTGAAGCTTTCTTT.

The V gene is TRBV19, the J gene TRBJ2-7, with 9 bases fitting TRBD1. The CDR3 runs to 14 residues. V dropped 3 bases and J dropped 6; count of bases not matched to a gene: 6. The germline gives CDR1 LNHDA, CDR2 SQIVND (reference sequence). The CDR3 loop is CASSISGQGSEQYF. CDR3 DNA sequence: TGTGCCAGTAGTATCTCTGGACAGGGGAGCGAGCAGTACTTC.

The genes are TRBV3-1 (or the pseudogene TRBV3-2) and TRBJ2-5, with 7 bases lining up with TRBD2. J gave up 4 bases and V 3 bases, and 5 bases lay outside the gene matches. The CDR3 totals 14 residues. CDR1 and CDR2 from the germline V gene are LGHDT and YNNKEL (reference sequence). CDR3 coding DNA: TGTGCCAGCAGCCAGCCTAGCGGCGCAGAGACCCAGTACTTC. Its protein is CASSQPSGAETQYF.

The rearrangement uses TRBV5-1 and TRBJ1-2, with 9 bases that match TRBD1. CDR1 SGHRS and CDR2 YFSETQ come from the germline V gene. V trimming: 4 bases; J trimming: 6 bases; junction bases outside the gene matches: 10. The CDR3 is made up of 15 amino acids. Here the CDR3 DNA reads TGCGCCAGCAGCAGCTCCGGGACAGGGTGGAATGGCTACACCTTC. This sequence encodes CASSSSGTGWNGYTF.

The chain employs TRBV6-5 and TRBJ1-4; no clear D. The ends were cut back, 2 bases at V and 5 bases at J, with 15 bases in the middle. Germline V gene lookup returns CDR1 MNHEY and CDR2 SVGAGI. The CDR3 is 16 residues long. This CDR3 is CASSYRAPRQNEKLFF. The DNA of the CDR3 is TGTGCCAGCAGTTACCGGGCCCCGAGACAAAATGAAAAACTGTTTTTT.

V gene TRBV2 combines with J gene TRBJ1-6; weak D call: TRBD1 (5 bases). Germline CDR1 and CDR2: SNHLY and FYNNEI. V lost 1 base to trimming and J lost 6 bases, with 10 bases between them. The CDR3 runs to 15 residues. For the CDR3, the DNA is TGTGCCAGCAGTGAAGAGGGGCTCGGTAATTCACCCCTCCACTTT. This translates into CASSEEGLGNSPLHF.